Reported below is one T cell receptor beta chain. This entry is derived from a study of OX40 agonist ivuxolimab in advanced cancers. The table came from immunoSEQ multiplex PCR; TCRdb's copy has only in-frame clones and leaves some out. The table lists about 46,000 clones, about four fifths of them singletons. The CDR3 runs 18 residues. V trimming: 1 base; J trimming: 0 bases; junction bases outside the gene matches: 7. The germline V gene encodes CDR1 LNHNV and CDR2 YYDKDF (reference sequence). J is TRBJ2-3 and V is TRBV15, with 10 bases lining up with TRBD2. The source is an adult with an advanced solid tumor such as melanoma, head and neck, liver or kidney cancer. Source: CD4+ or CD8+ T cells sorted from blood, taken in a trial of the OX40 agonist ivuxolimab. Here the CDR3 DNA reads TGTGCCACCAGCAGAGCGGGTAGCGGGGGGCCGAGCACAGATACGCAGTATTTT. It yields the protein CATSRAGSGGPSTDTQYF.